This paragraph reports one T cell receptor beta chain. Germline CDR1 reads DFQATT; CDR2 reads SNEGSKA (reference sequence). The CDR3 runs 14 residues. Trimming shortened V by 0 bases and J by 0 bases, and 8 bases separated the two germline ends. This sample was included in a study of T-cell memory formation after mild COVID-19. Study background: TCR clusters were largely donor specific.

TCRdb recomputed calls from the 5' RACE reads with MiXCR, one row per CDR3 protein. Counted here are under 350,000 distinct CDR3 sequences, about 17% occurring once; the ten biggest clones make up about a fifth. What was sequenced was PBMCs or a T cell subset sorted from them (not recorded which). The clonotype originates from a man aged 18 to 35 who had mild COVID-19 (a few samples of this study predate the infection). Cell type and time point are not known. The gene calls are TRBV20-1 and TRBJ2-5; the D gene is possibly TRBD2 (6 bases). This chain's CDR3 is CSARDGDYQETQYF. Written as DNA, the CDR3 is TGCAGTGCTAGAGATGGGGACTACCAAGAGACCCAGTACTTC.